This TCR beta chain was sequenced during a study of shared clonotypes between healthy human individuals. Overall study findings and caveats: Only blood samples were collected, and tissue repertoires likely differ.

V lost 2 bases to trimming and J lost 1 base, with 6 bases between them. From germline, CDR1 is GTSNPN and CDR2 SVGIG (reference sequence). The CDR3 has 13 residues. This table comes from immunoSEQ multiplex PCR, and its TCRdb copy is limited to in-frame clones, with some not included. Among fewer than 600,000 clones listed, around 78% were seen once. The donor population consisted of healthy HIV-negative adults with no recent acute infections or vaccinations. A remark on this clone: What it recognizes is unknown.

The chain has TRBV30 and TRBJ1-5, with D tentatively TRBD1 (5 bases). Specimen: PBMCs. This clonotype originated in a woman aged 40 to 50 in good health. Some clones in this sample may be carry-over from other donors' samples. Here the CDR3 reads CAWSWGSNQPQHF. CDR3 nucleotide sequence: TGTGCCTGGAGTTGGGGGAGCAATCAGCCCCAGCATTTT.